The 26 T cell receptor beta chains below come from one sample, sequenced in a study of chemoradiotherapy in HPV16-positive cancers. Sequencing was performed with immunoSEQ multiplex PCR; in TCRdb, only in-frame clones are kept and a portion is missing. The data contain just under 5,500 clones, approximately 86% of them singletons. The sequencing used tumor tissue, collected from a patient who underwent chemoradiotherapy. The receptor set was obtained from a human donor with HPV-associated anogenital cancer.

The chain combines TRBV27 with TRBJ2-7; possible D gene TRBD2, 6 bases. There are 17 residues in the CDR3. Germline loops: CDR1 MNHEY, CDR2 SMNVEV (reference sequence). Trimming pared 7 bases from V and 4 bases from J, leaving 26 bases between. In DNA form, the CDR3 reads TGTGCCAGCAAGGCTTTGGGCAGGAGGGGTACGAGGTACGAGCAGTACTTC. It specifies CASKALGRRGTRYEQYF.

The gene calls are TRBV29-1 and TRBJ2-1, with TRBD1 identical over 12 bases. Per the germline V gene, CDR1 is SQVTM and CDR2 is ANQGSEA. Unmatched junction bases numbered 6, after V lost 3 bases and J lost 9 bases. The CDR3 is 14 amino acids. CDR3 DNA: TGCAGCGTTGATTTGGGACAGGGGGCATTTGAGCAGTTCTTC. Its translation: CSVDLGQGAFEQFF.

The CDR3 protein is CASSLRGDVSSYNSPLHF. CDR3 coding DNA: TGTGCCAGCAGCCTCCGGGGGGACGTTAGCTCCTATAATTCACCCCTCCACTTT. J is TRBJ1-6 and V is TRBV7-8; TRBD1 might be the D (5 bases). CDR3 length equals 18 residues. The V end lost 5 bases, the J end lost 0 bases, and 17 bases lay between the germline ends. CDR1 and CDR2 (germline): SGHVS, FQNEAQ.

This chain connects TRBV6-4 to TRBJ2-1; D may be TRBD2 (8 bases). The CDR3 is 15 residues long. Trimming left V 3 bases short and J 7 bases short, with 16 bases between. From germline, CDR1 is MRHNA and CDR2 SNTAGT. The CDR3 nucleotides read TGTGCCAGCAGTGAACAGGGGCGGGGGGCGAATGAGCAGTTCTTC. It translates to CASSEQGRGANEQFF.

The genes are TRBV18 and TRBJ1-3; no firm D call. From germline, CDR1 is KGHSH and CDR2 LQKENI. V gave up 2 bases and J gave up 2 bases, with 10 bases separating them. CDR3 length equals 15 residues. In DNA, the CDR3 is TGTGCCAGCTCACCAGACACTCCCCCTGGAAACACCATATATTTT. Translated: CASSPDTPPGNTIYF.

The chain couples TRBV29-1 to TRBJ2-1; D is perhaps TRBD1 (5 bases). Germline CDR1 reads SQVTM; CDR2 reads ANQGSEA. V lost 4 bases, J lost 4 bases, and 14 bases lay in between. The CDR3 has 14 amino acids. The CDR3 DNA follows: TGCAGCGTTGCTCCTCCCCCAGGGTACAATGAGCAGTTCTTC. Translated: CSVAPPPGYNEQFF.

The chain recombines TRBV18 with TRBJ2-7; tentative D call: TRBD1 (5 bases). V lost 3 bases to trimming and J lost 9 bases, with 15 bases between them. This CDR3 contains 13 residues. CDR1 KGHSH and CDR2 LQKENI come from the germline V gene. CDR3: CASSPLLLGAQYF. CDR3 sequence (DNA): TGTGCCAGCTCACCCCTTCTTCTAGGGGCGCAGTACTTC.

This chain joins TRBV7-6 and TRBJ2-3, with 8 bases lining up with TRBD1. V lost 3 bases to trimming and J lost 2 bases; unmatched junction nucleotides: 1. This CDR3 is 14 amino acids long. Germline V gives CDR1 SGHVS, CDR2 FNYEAQ. CDR3 protein: CASSLTGDTDTQYF. In nucleotides, the CDR3 is TGTGCCAGCAGCTTGACAGGGGACACAGATACGCAGTATTTT. The full variable domain, with the rest looked up from reference TRBV7-6 and TRBJ2-3, is GAGVSQSPRYKVTKRGQDVALRCDPISGHVSLYWYRQALGQGPEFLTYFNYEAQQDKSGLPNDRFSAERPEGSISTLTIQRTEQRDSAMYRCASSLTGDTDTQYFGPGTRLTVL.

This clone has only a few counts. This rearrangement joins TRBV15 to TRBJ2-2; the D is unclear. The CDR3 runs to 13 residues. Germline V gene sequence: CDR1 LNHNV, CDR2 YYDKDF (reference sequence). V dropped 5 bases and J dropped 7 bases, with 11 bases sitting between them. DNA for the CDR3: TGTGCCACCAGCGTCCGCCCGTACGGGGAGCTGTTTTTT. It encodes CATSVRPYGELFF.

The V gene is TRBV5-6, the J gene TRBJ1-5, with no clear D. V was pared by 4 bases and J by 7 bases, with 15 bases between. The CDR3 extends over 14 amino acids. Germline CDR1 and CDR2: SGHDT and YYEEEE. Here the CDR3 DNA reads TGTGCCAGCAGCACCAGCGGACTTGGGCAGCCCCAGCATTTT. Encoded protein: CASSTSGLGQPQHF.

The genes are TRBV21-1 and TRBJ2-3; the DNA was not used to check the table's D call, TRBD1. TRBV21-1 is a pseudogene segment. The CDR3 length is 17 residues. CDR3: CASNRQGQGVWTDTQYF. The CDR3 region has the DNA TGTGCCAGCAACCGACAAGGACAGGGAGTGTGGACAGATACGCAGTATTTT.

The V gene is TRBV4-1, the J gene TRBJ2-6; D gene unclear. This CDR3 spans 15 amino acids. The germline V gene has CDR1 MGHRA and CDR2 YSYEKL. V lost 2 bases and J 0 bases, leaving 5 bases between the germline ends. The CDR3 sequence is CASSQSLSGANVLTF. The CDR3 nucleotides are TGCGCCAGCAGCCAATCTCTCTCTGGGGCCAACGTCCTGACTTTC.

V gene TRBV10-3 combines with J gene TRBJ2-3; TRBD1 is a possible D gene (7 bases). The CDR3 has 16 amino acids. V lost 6 bases, J lost 6 bases, and 22 bases lay in between. Germline CDR1 ENHRY, CDR2 SYGVKD. This chain's CDR3 is CAIRLQGGRGPDTQYF. In nucleotides, the CDR3 is TGTGCCATCAGACTCCAGGGAGGAAGGGGGCCTGATACGCAGTATTTT.

J is TRBJ2-7 and V is TRBV2; tentatively, D is TRBD2 (5 bases). Germline CDR1 is SNHLY and CDR2 is FYNNEI. V was shortened by 7 bases and J by 5 bases, with 12 bases between the two germline ends. The CDR3 spans 12 residues. The CDR3 DNA reads TGTGCCAGCAACGGAGCGGTCGACGAGCAGTACTTC. This gives the protein CASNGAVDEQYF. The variable domain in full, with the rest retrieved from reference TRBV2 and TRBJ2-7, is EPEVTQTPSHQVTQMGQEVILRCVPISNHLYFYWYRQILGQKVEFLVSFYNNEISEKSEIFDDQFSVERPDGSNFTLKIRSTKLEDSAMYFCASNGAVDEQYFGPGTRLTVT.

In its sample, this clone was seen once. This chain links TRBV7-9 with TRBJ2-3, with TRBD2 identical over 11 bases. Trimming took 2 bases from V and 3 from J; bases not matched to a gene: 10. The CDR3 has 18 amino acids. Germline values: CDR1 SEHNR, CDR2 FQNEAQ (reference sequence). CDR3 sequence (DNA): TGTGCCAGCAGCTTATTTACTAGCGGGAGTTTCGGTACAGATACGCAGTATTTT. This codes for CASSLFTSGSFGTDTQYF.

The V and J genes are TRBV27 and TRBJ1-5; no firm D call. The CDR3 spans 14 residues. Between the trimmed V and J ends, which lost 2 bases and 9 bases, there was a span of 14 bases. Germline V gene lookup returns CDR1 MNHEY and CDR2 SMNVEV (reference sequence). CDR3 bases: TGTGCCAGCAGTTTAAAGTCGAATCAGTGGCCCCAGCATTTT. The encoded protein is CASSLKSNQWPQHF.

The rearrangement joins TRBV28 to TRBJ1-5; maybe TRBD1 (5 bases). The CDR3 is 14 amino acids. Trimming removed 6 bases from V and 2 bases from J, with 11 bases in between. Per germline, CDR1 MDHEN and CDR2 SYDVKM. The CDR3, as DNA: TGTGCCAGCAGGAGACAGAGAGGCAATCAGCCCCAGCATTTT. Its protein is CASRRQRGNQPQHF.

CDR3 residues: CASSEITPQHF. The CDR3 bases are TGTGCCAGCAGCGAGATAACGCCCCAGCATTTT. The chain links TRBV6-1 to TRBJ1-5; D remains ambiguous. In germline, CDR1 is MNHNS, CDR2 SASEGT. V was trimmed by 6 bases and J by 9 bases, leaving 9 bases between them. The CDR3 has 11 residues.

The chain recombines TRBV25-1 with TRBJ1-2, with a tentative D call TRBD1 (5 bases). CDR1 is MGHDK and CDR2 is SYGVNS in the germline V gene. V dropped 4 bases and J dropped 4 bases, with 13 bases sitting between them. There are 14 residues in the CDR3. The chain's CDR3 is CASSGPTVFYGYTF. In DNA, the CDR3 is TGTGCCAGCAGTGGACCGACAGTTTTCTATGGCTACACCTTC.

The V and J genes are TRBV19 and TRBJ2-7, with TRBD1 matching 10 bases. CDR1 and CDR2 from the germline V gene are LNHDA and SQIVND (reference sequence). The J segment lost 0 bases and the V segment lost 7 bases, leaving 3 bases of the junction unmatched. The CDR3 runs to 14 residues. The CDR3 sequence: CASKDRGSSYEQYF. CDR3 nucleotides: TGTGCCAGTAAGGACAGGGGGAGCTCCTACGAGCAGTACTTC.

This chain connects TRBV2 to TRBJ2-4; a possible D gene is TRBD2 (8 bases). CDR3 length: 14 residues. Germline V lookup: CDR1 SNHLY, CDR2 FYNNEI. V was shortened by 6 bases and J by 12 bases, with 21 bases between the two germline ends. The CDR3 spells CASRAGTAGAGQYF. As DNA, the CDR3 is TGTGCCAGCAGGGCCGGGACAGCGGGGGCCGGTCAGTACTTC.

The rearrangement links TRBV18 to TRBJ1-2, with TRBD1 matching 8 bases. Trimming at V came to 0 bases and at J to 4 bases, leaving 4 bases not matched to a gene. The CDR3 consists of 15 residues. Germline loops: CDR1 KGHSH, CDR2 LQKENI. The CDR3 nucleotides are TGTGCCAGCTCACCACCGGGGGACAGGCTCTATGGCTACACCTTC. Residues: CASSPPGDRLYGYTF.

The chain combines TRBV7-2 with TRBJ1-2; no clear D. Germline CDR1 SGHTA, CDR2 FQGNSA. Trimming cost V 2 bases and J 4 bases, with 11 bases left between them. The CDR3 contains 14 residues. The CDR3 DNA sequence: TGTGCCAGCAGCTTACACGCAAGCACCTATGGCTACACCTTC. Its protein product is CASSLHASTYGYTF.

This sequence joins TRBV2 and TRBJ2-1, with D hard to call. Germline CDR1 and CDR2: SNHLY and FYNNEI. The V and J ends lost 5 bases and 5 bases respectively, with 16 bases between them. There are 15 residues in the CDR3. DNA for the CDR3: TGTGCCAGCAGTATCGATCCCGGCCTTAACAATGAGCAGTTCTTC. Its protein product is CASSIDPGLNNEQFF.

This clone was picked up one time. The V gene is TRBV5-1, the J gene TRBJ2-5, with D unclear. The V end lost 4 bases, the J end lost 1 base, and 8 bases lay between the germline ends. CDR1 is SGHRS and CDR2 is YFSETQ in the germline V gene. The CDR3 is made up of 13 amino acids. The CDR3 here is CASSLGPQETQYF. The CDR3 DNA follows: TGCGCCAGCAGCCTAGGACCCCAAGAGACCCAGTACTTC.

The rearrangement joins TRBV21-1 to TRBJ1-1; the D call TRBD1 from the table was never checked on the DNA. TRBV21-1 is annotated as a pseudogene. CDR3 length equals 15 residues. Here the CDR3 reads CASSKVGRGWTEAFF. DNA for the CDR3: TGTGCCAGCAGCAAAGTGGGCAGGGGATGGACTGAAGCTTTCTTT.